Presented here are 26 T cell receptor beta chains from one specimen sequenced in a study of T cell responses to AZD1222 COVID-19 vaccine. Using immunoSEQ multiplex PCR, the repertoire was profiled, and TCRdb retains in-frame clones only, with some absent. Of approximately 84,000 clones listed, about 83% are singletons. The sample was peripheral blood, taken 28 days after the second AZD1222 dose. These receptors were collected from an adult who received the AZD1222 COVID-19 vaccine.

The chain links TRBV18 to TRBJ2-1; maybe TRBD1 (5 bases). The CDR3 totals 15 residues. Trimming took 1 base from V and 0 from J, leaving 7 bases between them. Germline V lookup: CDR1 KGHSH, CDR2 LQKENI. CDR3 sequence (DNA): TGTGCCAGCTCACCACAGGGGATCTCCTACAATGAGCAGTTCTTC. Encoded protein: CASSPQGISYNEQFF.

This rearrangement joins TRBV18 to TRBJ2-1; maybe TRBD1 (5 bases). The CDR3 loop spans 16 amino acids. Between the trimmed V and J ends, which lost 3 bases and 0 bases, there was a span of 12 bases. Looked up from germline, CDR1 is KGHSH and CDR2 is LQKENI. CDR3 residues: CASSPIGASSYNEQFF. CDR3 nucleotides: TGTGCCAGCTCACCTATAGGGGCGTCCTCCTACAATGAGCAGTTCTTC.

This clone was detected a few times. The V call is TRBV7-3, the J call TRBJ1-4; the D gene is possibly TRBD1 (5 bases). This CDR3 spans 15 amino acids. Trimming cost V 5 bases and J 3 bases, with 13 bases left between them. The germline CDR1 and CDR2 sequences are SGHTA and FQGTGA. The CDR3 here is CASSRPQGANEKLFF. The CDR3 nucleotides read TGTGCCAGCAGCCGCCCTCAGGGAGCTAATGAAAAACTGTTTTTT.

The V call is TRBV5-1, the J call TRBJ2-5; D unclear. CDR1 is SGHRS, CDR2 YFSETQ, per germline. V lost 0 bases to trimming and J lost 5 bases, with 14 bases between them. CDR3 size: 15 residues. The CDR3 region is CASSLVGYPRETQYF. The CDR3 DNA sequence: TGCGCCAGCAGCTTGGTTGGCTACCCTCGGGAGACCCAGTACTTC.

The rearrangement uses TRBV28 and TRBJ2-3, with 9 bases identical to TRBD2. The CDR3 extends over 16 amino acids. Per the germline V gene, CDR1 is MDHEN and CDR2 is SYDVKM. V was clipped by 2 bases and J by 2 bases; unmatched bases: 5. CDR3 amino acids: CASSLGLAGTTDTQYF. CDR3 coding DNA: TGTGCCAGCAGTTTAGGCCTAGCGGGAACCACAGATACGCAGTATTTT.

This clone has a single count. The rearrangement links TRBV5-1 to TRBJ2-1, with 9 bases identical to TRBD1. The CDR3 has 15 residues. Losses at the gene ends were 3 bases for V and 7 bases for J; bases not matched to a gene: 8. Germline assignment: CDR1 SGHRS and CDR2 YFSETQ. CDR3 in amino acids: CASSSGQGSVNEQFF. The CDR3 DNA follows: TGCGCCAGCAGCTCCGGACAGGGGAGTGTAAATGAGCAGTTCTTC.

The chain combines TRBV5-1 with TRBJ2-1; D is unclear. This CDR3 has 16 residues. Germline V lookup: CDR1 SGHRS, CDR2 YFSETQ. Trimming removed 2 bases at V and 0 bases at J, with 12 bases between. The DNA for the CDR3 is TGCGCCAGCAGCTTAAGGGCGGATAGCTCCTACAATGAGCAGTTCTTC. Amino acids: CASSLRADSSYNEQFF.

The V call is TRBV2, the J call TRBJ1-6; the match to TRBD1 covers 11 bases. CDR1 SNHLY and CDR2 FYNNEI come from the germline V gene. V was pared by 4 bases and J by 10 bases, with 6 bases of the junction left unmatched. The CDR3 extends over 15 amino acids. The CDR3, as DNA: TGTGCCAGCAGTGGTGGGACAGGGGGAATCTCACCCCTCCACTTT. This gives the protein CASSGGTGGISPLHF.

This chain links TRBV18 with TRBJ1-2; 7 positions match TRBD1. The CDR3 spans 18 residues. The germline V gene has CDR1 KGHSH and CDR2 LQKENI. Trimming cost V 4 bases and J 0 bases; bases outside gene matches: 14. CDR3 region: CASSLGPRQGQANYGYTF. DNA for the CDR3: TGTGCCAGCTCACTAGGTCCGCGACAGGGTCAAGCTAACTATGGCTACACCTTC.

The J gene is TRBJ1-1, the V gene TRBV7-2, with 9 bases matching TRBD1. CDR3 length: 15 residues. With 1 base clipped from V and 1 base from J, the junction kept 1 base outside the gene matches. The germline CDR1 and CDR2 sequences are SGHTA and FQGNSA. For the CDR3, the DNA is TGTGCCAGCAGCTTAGAGGACAGGGGGAACACTGAAGCTTTCTTT. It specifies CASSLEDRGNTEAFF.

In its sample, this clone was seen once. The genes are TRBV29-1 and TRBJ2-1, with 7 bases aligning to TRBD2. V lost 8 bases and J lost 4; bases outside the gene matches: 11. Germline V gene data show CDR1 as SQVTM and CDR2 as ANQGSEA. The CDR3 totals 14 residues. The CDR3 DNA reads as TGCAGCATCACCGGGACTACCTTTTACAATGAGCAGTTCTTC. Its protein is CSITGTTFYNEQFF.

This chain joins TRBV30 and TRBJ1-3; 9 nucleotides line up with TRBD1. The CDR3 runs to 15 residues. V trimming: 2 bases; J trimming: 2 bases; junction bases outside the gene matches: 4. Germline loops: CDR1 GTSNPN, CDR2 SVGIG (reference sequence). The CDR3 loop reads CAWSTRTGAGNTIYF. As DNA, the CDR3 is TGTGCCTGGAGTACCCGGACAGGGGCTGGAAACACCATATATTTT.

The chain has TRBV4-2 and TRBJ2-1; 8 bases are a match to TRBD1. The CDR3 is 17 amino acids. Germline assignment: CDR1 LGHNA and CDR2 YNFKEQ. J was trimmed by 7 bases and V by 3 bases; bases with no gene match: 14. CDR3 protein: CASSHSSDRATGNEQFF. The CDR3 DNA follows: TGTGCCAGCAGCCACTCCTCGGACAGGGCTACGGGGAATGAGCAGTTCTTC.

The chain is built from TRBV15 and TRBJ1-1; tentative D call: TRBD1 (6 bases). The CDR3 sequence is 17 residues long. V was trimmed by 5 bases and J by 0 bases, leaving 19 bases between them. Germline CDR1 is LNHNV and CDR2 is YYDKDF (reference sequence). The CDR3 sequence: CATSGTEGGRLNTEAFF. The CDR3 bases are TGTGCCACCAGCGGAACGGAGGGGGGCCGGTTGAACACTGAAGCTTTCTTT.

The gene calls are TRBV28 and TRBJ2-7; 7 nucleotides agree with TRBD1. CDR3 length: 16 amino acids. The germline gives CDR1 MDHEN, CDR2 SYDVKM. Trimming took 9 bases from V and 2 from J; bases not matched to a gene: 16. For the CDR3, the DNA is TGTGCCAGTGGTAACGAACAGGGGATAAGGACCTACGAGCAGTACTTC. Translated: CASGNEQGIRTYEQYF.

The V call is TRBV25-1, the J call TRBJ1-1, with D possibly TRBD1 on 5 matching bases. With 3 bases removed from V and 4 bases from J, the gap between germline ends came to 9 bases. The CDR3 extends over 13 amino acids. Germline loops: CDR1 MGHDK, CDR2 SYGVNS. In DNA, the CDR3 is TGTGCCAGCAGTGAGGCGGGGGGCACTGAAGCTTTCTTT. Its translation is CASSEAGGTEAFF. The variable domain in full, completed from reference TRBV25-1 and TRBJ1-1, reads EADIYQTPRYLVIGTGKKITLECSQTMGHDKMYWYQQDPGMELHLIHYSYGVNSTEKGDLSSESTVSRIRTEHFPLTLESARPSHTSQYLCASSEAGGTEAFFGQGTRLTVV.

The V gene is TRBV2, the J gene TRBJ1-2; no firm D call. With 2 bases removed from V and 2 bases from J, the gap between germline ends came to 6 bases. The germline gives CDR1 SNHLY, CDR2 FYNNEI. There are 13 residues in the CDR3. CDR3 in amino acids: CASSEHPNYGYTF. CDR3 nucleotides: TGTGCCAGCAGTGAACACCCGAACTATGGCTACACCTTC.

The chain employs TRBV4-3 and TRBJ1-4, with a weak D call TRBD1 (6 bases). Trimming removed 3 bases at V and 8 bases at J, with 19 bases between. CDR1 LGHNA and CDR2 YSLEER come from the germline V gene. The CDR3 spans 16 residues. The CDR3: CASSHDTGPLGEKLFF. The CDR3 DNA reads as TGCGCCAGCAGCCACGACACAGGGCCGTTGGGGGAAAAACTGTTTTTT.

The V and J genes are TRBV29-1 and TRBJ2-5, with TRBD2 identical over 7 bases. With 7 bases clipped from V and 5 bases from J, the junction kept 16 bases outside the gene matches. The CDR3 length is 15 residues. In germline, CDR1 is SQVTM, CDR2 ANQGSEA. The CDR3 region has the DNA TGCAGCGCAACTGGGGCTAGCGGCTTTGGGGAGACCCAGTACTTC. Translated: CSATGASGFGETQYF. The whole variable domain, remainder taken from reference TRBV29-1 and TRBJ2-5, is SAVISQKPSRDICQRGTSLTIQCQVDSQVTMMFWYRQQPGQSLTLIATANQGSEATYESGFVIDKFPISRPNLTFSTLTVSNMSPEDSSIYLCSATGASGFGETQYFGPGTRLLVL.

The rearrangement joins TRBV4-1 to TRBJ1-4; TRBD1 matches 9 bases. The CDR3 has 14 amino acids. The V and J ends lost 1 base and 8 bases, in that order; junction bases with no gene match: 2. Germline lookup yields CDR1 MGHRA and CDR2 YSYEKL. The CDR3 coding sequence is TGCGCCAGCAGCCAAGGGACAGGGGCGGAAAAACTGTTTTTT. Its translation is CASSQGTGAEKLFF.

This chain joins TRBV6-5 and TRBJ1-2, with D maybe TRBD1 (6 bases). The CDR3 totals 15 residues. V shed 0 bases and J shed 7 bases, with 15 bases lying between them. Germline V gene sequence: CDR1 MNHEY, CDR2 SVGAGI. The CDR3 DNA is TGTGCCAGCAGTTACTCTGCCCAGGCGGGGGCTGGCTACACCTTC. This translates into CASSYSAQAGAGYTF.

The V and J genes are TRBV7-2 and TRBJ2-3, with unresolved D. Germline CDR1 reads SGHTA; CDR2 reads FQGNSA. Trimming cost V 5 bases and J 2 bases, with 8 bases left between them. The CDR3 covers 13 residues. CDR3 DNA: TGTGCCAGCAGCCGTACAAACACAGATACGCAGTATTTT. It yields the protein CASSRTNTDTQYF.

The chain combines TRBV7-9 with TRBJ1-6; D perhaps matches TRBD1 (6 bases). V dropped 5 bases and J dropped 14 bases, with 13 bases sitting between them. The length of the CDR3 is 12 residues. CDR1 is SEHNR and CDR2 is FQNEAQ in the germline V gene (reference sequence). The CDR3 DNA sequence: TGTGCCAGCAGCCACGGGGGGCGGGCCCTCCACTTT. It translates to CASSHGGRALHF. The full variable domain, completed using reference TRBV7-9 and TRBJ1-6, is DTGVSQNPRHKITKRGQNVTFRCDPISEHNRLYWYRQTLGQGPEFLTYFQNEAQLEKSRLLSDRFSAERPKGSFSTLEIQRTEQGDSAMYLCASSHGGRALHFGNGTRLTVT.

In DNA, the CDR3 is TGTGCCAGTAGTGTCAGGGCCAATCAGCCCCAGCATTTT. Amino acids: CASSVRANQPQHF. The genes are TRBV19 and TRBJ1-5; tentatively, D is TRBD1 (5 bases). Per the germline V gene, CDR1 is LNHDA and CDR2 is SQIVND (reference sequence). V lost 5 bases and J 3 bases, leaving 8 bases between the germline ends. There are 13 residues in the CDR3.

This clone was seen only once. The chain uses TRBV12-3 or TRBV12-4 and TRBJ2-1; TRBD2 matches at 7 bases. V lost 6 bases to trimming and J lost 7 bases; unmatched junction nucleotides: 6. The CDR3 extends over 13 amino acids. The CDR3 sequence is CASRPSGGNEQFF. The CDR3 nucleotides read TGTGCCAGCAGACCCTCCGGGGGGAATGAGCAGTTCTTC.

The chain combines TRBV28 with TRBJ1-2; 8 nucleotides align to TRBD1. The CDR3 length is 17 residues. Germline CDR1 reads MDHEN; CDR2 reads SYDVKM. The V gene end was trimmed by 5 bases and the J gene end by 4 bases; junction bases not matched to a gene: 15. CDR3 in amino acids: CASSLRPLDREGYGYTF. As DNA, the CDR3 is TGTGCCAGCAGTCTGCGCCCTTTGGACAGGGAGGGCTATGGCTACACCTTC.